Following are 11 T cell receptor beta chains from one sample sequenced in a study of siplizumab effects on memory and regulatory T cells (dated by TCRdb to the late 2010s). The method was the immunoSEQ multiplex PCR assay. This is the immuneACCESS table as TCRdb keeps it, with only in-frame sequences that have V and J called. A part of the clones is gone; compared with another copy, unresolved V genes explain less than half, and the rest is unexplained. The sample table contains 85,000 to 130,000 clones; only one count was recorded for 93% of them. The ten most abundant clones make up about 0.62% of the sample. The sample comprised Tregs sorted from blood. The receptors derive from a human donor in good health.

As regards this clone: One junction end does not reproduce the germline sequence, and a read error may be involved. The chain uses TRBV6-6 and TRBJ1-2; TRBD1 matches 9 bases. The germline CDR1 and CDR2 sequences are MNHNY and SVGAGI (reference sequence). This CDR3 is built from 13 residues. CDR3 region: CASRTGGGYGHTF. The CDR3 bases are TGTGCCAGCAGAACAGGGGGCGGCTATGGCCACACCTTC.

This sequence joins TRBV29-1 and TRBJ2-5; D unclear. CDR1 and CDR2 (germline): SQVTM, ANQGSEA. CDR3 size: 12 residues. V gave up 3 bases and J gave up 5 bases, with 10 bases separating them. The CDR3 nucleotides read TGCAGCGTTGATTTGGGGTCGGAGACCCAGTACTTC. Its protein is CSVDLGSETQYF.

This clone was counted once. V is TRBV15 and J is TRBJ2-3; D is unclear. CDR3 length equals 16 residues. Germline V gives CDR1 LNHNV, CDR2 YYDKDF (reference sequence). The germline V and J ends were trimmed by 1 base and 0 bases, with 11 bases remaining between them. The chain's CDR3 is CATSRGRGLSTDTQYF. DNA for the CDR3: TGTGCCACCAGCAGAGGACGTGGCCTTAGCACAGATACGCAGTATTTT.

The gene calls are TRBV18 and TRBJ2-1; TRBD2 matches at 11 bases. V dropped 4 bases and J dropped 2; count of bases not matched to a gene: 4. The CDR3 has 16 residues. Germline-derived CDR1 and CDR2 are KGHSH and LQKENI. The CDR3 region has the DNA TGTGCCAGCTCACAGCTAGCGGGGGGAACCTACAATGAGCAGTTCTTC. This translates into CASSQLAGGTYNEQFF.

This rearrangement joins TRBV11-3 to TRBJ1-4, with no clear D. CDR1 and CDR2 from the germline V gene are SGHNT and YENEEA. V lost 0 bases and J lost 8, with 7 bases in between. CDR3 length: 13 residues. CDR3 coding DNA: TGTGCCAGCAGCTTAGAAGGAAGCGAAAAACTGTTTTTT. Encoded protein: CASSLEGSEKLFF. The complete variable domain, with remaining parts taken from reference TRBV11-3 and TRBJ1-4, reads EAGVVQSPRYKIIEKKQPVAFWCNPISGHNTLYWYLQNLGQGPELLIRYENEEAVDDSQLPKDRFSAERLKGVDSTLKIQPAELGDSAVYLCASSLEGSEKLFFGSGTQLSVL.

The genes are TRBV5-4 and TRBJ1-2, with 11 bases identical to TRBD1. V lost 4 bases, J lost 4 bases, and 6 bases stayed unmatched. Germline V gene sequence: CDR1 SGHNT, CDR2 YYREEE (reference sequence). The CDR3 extends over 15 amino acids. This chain's CDR3 is CASSEGQGGLYGYTF. The CDR3 region has the DNA TGTGCCAGCAGCGAGGGACAGGGGGGCCTCTATGGCTACACCTTC. Using reference TRBV5-4 and TRBJ1-2 for the parts outside the CDR3, the full variable domain is ETGVTQSPTHLIKTRGQQVTLRCSSQSGHNTVSWYQQALGQGPQFIFQYYREEENGRGNFPPRFSGLQFPNYSSELNVNALELDDSALYLCASSEGQGGLYGYTFGSGTRLTVV.

This clone was counted once. V gene TRBV2 combines with J gene TRBJ2-6, with D possibly TRBD1 on 5 matching bases. There are 16 residues in the CDR3. The germline V gene encodes CDR1 SNHLY and CDR2 FYNNEI. V gave up 6 bases and J gave up 2 bases, with 14 bases separating them. This chain's CDR3 is CASRKSREPGANVLTF. For the CDR3, the DNA is TGTGCCAGCAGAAAATCCAGGGAACCTGGGGCCAACGTCCTGACTTTC.

V is TRBV18 and J is TRBJ1-1; possibly TRBD1 for D (5 bases). The germline gives CDR1 KGHSH, CDR2 LQKENI. The CDR3 has 14 residues. V was shortened by 6 bases and J by 5 bases, with 16 bases between the two germline ends. In DNA, the CDR3 is TGTGCCAGCTCCCCATTGACAGTAAGGACTGAAGCTTTCTTT. As protein: CASSPLTVRTEAFF. The complete variable domain, with remaining parts taken from reference TRBV18 and TRBJ1-1, reads NAGVMQNPRHLVRRRGQEARLRCSPMKGHSHVYWYRQLPEEGLKFMVYLQKENIIDESGMPKERFSAEFPKEGPSILRIQQVVRGDSAAYFCASSPLTVRTEAFFGQGTRLTVV.

V is TRBV5-1 and J is TRBJ1-4, with 7 bases identical to TRBD1. V trimming: 4 bases; J trimming: 8 bases; junction bases outside the gene matches: 8. Germline-derived CDR1 and CDR2 are SGHRS and YFSETQ. This CDR3 has 14 residues. This chain's CDR3 is CASSPDREGEKLFF. Here the CDR3 DNA reads TGCGCCAGCAGCCCCGACAGGGAAGGCGAAAAACTGTTTTTT. Full variable domain (rest looked up from reference TRBV5-1 and TRBJ1-4): KAGVTQTPRYLIKTRGQQVTLSCSPISGHRSVSWYQQTPGQGLQFLFEYFSETQRNKGNFPGRFSGRQFSNSRSEMNVSTLELGDSALYLCASSPDREGEKLFFGSGTQLSVL.

CDR3: CASSEVPNEKLFF. The CDR3 nucleotides are TGTGCCAGTAGTGAGGTTCCTAATGAAAAACTGTTTTTT. The chain links TRBV19 to TRBJ1-4; D gene unclear. This CDR3 comprises 13 residues. CDR1 is LNHDA, CDR2 SQIVND, per germline (reference sequence). The V and J ends lost 5 bases and 3 bases respectively, with 7 bases between them.

The gene calls are TRBV5-1 and TRBJ2-2; D is undetermined. V shed 0 bases and J shed 0 bases, with 6 bases lying between them. CDR3 size: 15 residues. The germline V gene has CDR1 SGHRS and CDR2 YFSETQ. The CDR3, as DNA: TGCGCCAGCAGCTTGGCAGCGACGAACACCGGGGAGCTGTTTTTT. Translation gives CASSLAATNTGELFF.